What follows are 11 T cell receptor beta chains derived from one specimen sequenced in a study of siplizumab effects on memory and regulatory T cells. The table came from immunoSEQ multiplex PCR; TCRdb's copy has only in-frame clones and leaves some out. This repertoire shows more than 10,000 clones, 40% found once; its top ten account for about 9.5%. Their specific antigens are unknown. The mixed lymphocyte reaction cells were cocultured at 37°C for approximately 6 days. The source material was CFSE-low (dividing) CD8+ T cells sorted from an allogeneic mixed lymphocyte reaction. The receptors come from a human donor in good health; the cells came from an allogeneic mixed lymphocyte reaction.

The J gene is TRBJ1-1, the V gene TRBV19; D ambiguous. The CDR3 runs to 18 residues. V was clipped by 7 bases and J by 2 bases, with 26 bases between them. The germline V gene has CDR1 LNHDA and CDR2 SQIVND (reference sequence). The CDR3, as DNA: TGTGCCAGTACCTTCTCTGTAACCGAACCCACTCTTAACACTGAAGCTTTCTTT. Translating it yields CASTFSVTEPTLNTEAFF.

The chain uses TRBV30 and TRBJ1-1, with D perhaps TRBD1 (5 bases). Germline V gives CDR1 GTSNPN, CDR2 SVGIG (reference sequence). Trimming removed 3 bases at V and 6 bases at J, with 14 bases between. The CDR3 sequence is 13 residues long. CDR3 amino acids: CAWSWGGPPEAFF. CDR3 in DNA: TGTGCCTGGAGCTGGGGGGGACCCCCTGAAGCTTTCTTT.

This clone was seen a few times. The chain is built from TRBV7-9 and TRBJ1-1; tentative D call: TRBD1 (5 bases). CDR3 length: 14 amino acids. The germline V gene encodes CDR1 SEHNR and CDR2 FQNEAQ (reference sequence). V was cut by 5 bases and J by 5 bases, with 15 bases left in between. CDR3 residues: CASSPGDGGTEAFF. In DNA, the CDR3 is TGTGCCAGCAGCCCCGGGGACGGTGGGACTGAAGCTTTCTTT.

The chain uses TRBV9 and TRBJ1-1; D is unclear. Germline V lookup: CDR1 SGDLS, CDR2 YYNGEE. The germline V and J ends were trimmed by 3 bases and 3 bases, with 9 bases remaining between them. The CDR3 spans 13 residues. In nucleotides, the CDR3 is TGTGCCAGCAGCGCCGGGCCTTACACTGAAGCTTTCTTT. Amino acids: CASSAGPYTEAFF.

This clone was counted between two and nine times. The V and J genes are TRBV10-1 and TRBJ2-7; 7 nucleotides agree with TRBD1. CDR3 size: 12 residues. The junction had 0 bases not matched to a gene; V was cut back by 4 bases and J by 3 bases. Per the germline V gene, CDR1 is WNHNN and CDR2 is SYGVQD (reference sequence). CDR3 sequence (DNA): TGCGCCAGCAGTGGACAGGGCTACGAGCAGTACTTC. Translating it yields CASSGQGYEQYF.

The rearrangement links TRBV6-5 to TRBJ2-2; the D is unclear. The CDR3 runs to 14 residues. CDR1 is MNHEY and CDR2 is SVGAGI in the germline V gene. Trimming cost V 2 bases and J 6 bases, with 10 bases left between them. CDR3 sequence (DNA): TGTGCCAGCAGTTACAGTTTTTTGGCCGGGGAGCTGTTTTTT. Amino acid sequence: CASSYSFLAGELFF.

This chain joins TRBV9 and TRBJ2-3; TRBD2 matches 11 bases. The CDR3 loop spans 18 amino acids. CDR1 SGDLS and CDR2 YYNGEE come from the germline V gene. Trimming at V came to 1 base and at J to 6 bases, leaving 13 bases not matched to a gene. The CDR3 protein is CASSVPLGLAEGVDTQYF. The CDR3, as DNA: TGTGCCAGCAGCGTACCCTTGGGACTAGCGGAAGGGGTCGATACGCAGTATTTT.

This clone was seen only a few times. This chain joins TRBV6-5 and TRBJ2-7; maybe TRBD1 (6 bases). CDR1 MNHEY and CDR2 SVGAGI come from the germline V gene. The CDR3 loop spans 13 amino acids. Between the trimmed V and J ends, which lost 6 bases and 3 bases, there was a span of 12 bases. Here the CDR3 reads CASRNREYYEQYF. CDR3 coding DNA: TGTGCCAGCAGAAACAGGGAATACTACGAGCAGTACTTC.

The genes are TRBV6-4 and TRBJ2-7; possibly TRBD2 for D (7 bases). The germline V gene encodes CDR1 MRHNA and CDR2 SNTAGT. CDR3 length equals 18 residues. The ends were cut back, 0 bases at V and 2 bases at J, with 20 bases in the middle. The CDR3 loop reads CASSDSGIGGAVPYEQYF. CDR3 coding DNA: TGTGCCAGCAGTGACTCGGGTATTGGGGGGGCCGTCCCCTACGAGCAGTACTTC.

This chain joins TRBV6-6 and TRBJ2-1, with no clear D. Trimming pared 2 bases from V and 7 bases from J, leaving 9 bases between. The germline V gene has CDR1 MNHNY and CDR2 SVGAGI (reference sequence). This CDR3 has 13 amino acids. The CDR3 region is CASSYLAENEQFF. In DNA, the CDR3 is TGTGCCAGCAGTTACCTCGCAGAAAATGAGCAGTTCTTC.

This rearrangement joins TRBV7-3 to TRBJ2-2, with D unclear. CDR1 SGHTA and CDR2 FQGTGA come from the germline V gene. Trimming stripped 3 bases from V and 3 bases from J, with 5 bases between. This CDR3 comprises 13 residues. The CDR3 protein is CASSLDDTGELFF. The CDR3, as DNA: TGTGCCAGCAGCTTGGACGACACCGGGGAGCTGTTTTTT.